This T cell receptor (beta chain) was found in a study of cytomegalovirus exposure and HLA in healthy donors. Study-level findings and limits: Some V segments, TRBV6-2 and TRBV6-3 among them, were indistinguishable and were therefore excluded. Later analysis reportedly placed an Asian-associated ancestry cluster below the approximately 650-donor mean in N-insertions.

The primer mix had 60 Vbeta and 13 Jbeta primers. The table came from immunoSEQ multiplex PCR; TCRdb's copy has only in-frame clones and leaves some out. In the table there are about 130,000 clones, 85% to 90% of which are singletons. A note on this clone: The antigen is not known.

CDR3 length: 15 residues. Sequences were obtained from PBMCs. The source of this sequence is a woman in her thirties in good health and CMV-seropositive. The chain joins TRBV21-1 to TRBJ1-2; TRBD1 was called by the table and not checked on the DNA. TRBV21-1 is labeled a pseudogene. The chain's CDR3 is CASSKEEQVNYGYTF. The DNA for the CDR3 is TGTGCCAGCAGCAAAGAAGAGCAGGTCAACTATGGCTACACCTTC.